Following are 20 T cell receptor beta chains from one sample sequenced in a study of long-term antiretroviral therapy in people with HIV. At survey level, the immunoSEQ assay was run in its v3.0 version. Libraries were prepared by immunoSEQ multiplex PCR; TCRdb keeps only in-frame clonotypes and omits some of them. This table has approximately 15,000 clones, 70% to 90% appearing once. Sequencing was performed on unsorted PBMCs, taken 6.9 years after starting antiretroviral therapy. The origin of the receptors is a man in his forties or fifties with HIV.

CDR3 amino acids: CASSPGLYNEQFF. The CDR3 region has the DNA TGTGCCAGCAGCCCGGGACTCTACAATGAGCAGTTCTTC. The rearrangement links TRBV11-3 to TRBJ2-1; D might be TRBD2 (6 bases). Germline V gene sequence: CDR1 SGHNT, CDR2 YENEEA. CDR3 length: 13 residues. V lost 5 bases and J lost 3, with 8 bases in between.

This clone was picked up a small number of times. The J gene is TRBJ2-3, the V gene TRBV30; 10 bases align to TRBD2. Germline CDR1 is GTSNPN and CDR2 is SVGIG (reference sequence). The trim removed 0 bases at V and 14 bases at J, leaving 11 bases unmatched. CDR3 size: 14 residues. In nucleotides, the CDR3 is TGTGCCTGGAGTGTTAAACTAGCGGGAACCAGGTGGTATTTT. This codes for CAWSVKLAGTRWYF.

V and J are TRBV5-6 and TRBJ1-4, with D unresolved. The CDR3 length is 17 residues. Trimming took off 0 bases at V and 7 bases at J, with 19 bases between the two ends. Germline CDR1 is SGHDT and CDR2 is YYEEEE. Here the CDR3 DNA reads TGTGCCAGCAGCTTGGATTTGGGCAGGCCAGAAGTTGAAAAACTGTTTTTT. This translates into CASSLDLGRPEVEKLFF.

V is TRBV6-1 and J is TRBJ2-6; D not resolved. This CDR3 comprises 13 residues. Looked up from germline, CDR1 is MNHNS and CDR2 is SASEGT. Trimming cost V 10 bases and J 0 bases, with 7 bases left between them. The CDR3 loop reads CAIEPSGANVLTF. The DNA for the CDR3 is TGTGCCATCGAACCCTCTGGGGCCAACGTCCTGACTTTC.

The J gene is TRBJ1-1, the V gene TRBV30; D is unclear. The CDR3 contains 19 residues. Germline-derived CDR1 and CDR2 are GTSNPN and SVGIG (reference sequence). V shed 0 bases and J shed 1 base, with 24 bases lying between them. CDR3 region: CAWSVRFSRRESWNTEAFF. The CDR3 nucleotides are TGTGCCTGGAGTGTACGGTTTAGCCGACGGGAGAGCTGGAACACTGAAGCTTTCTTT.

The rearrangement links TRBV19 to TRBJ1-5, with TRBD1 identical over 9 bases. Trimming removed 4 bases from V and 5 bases from J; junction bases left unmatched: 0. The germline gives CDR1 LNHDA, CDR2 SQIVND (reference sequence). This CDR3 is 13 amino acids long. CDR3 sequence (DNA): TGTGCCAGTAGTAGGACAGGGGATCAGCCCCAGCATTTT. Translating gives CASSRTGDQPQHF. Filled out from reference TRBV19 and TRBJ1-5, the complete variable domain reads DGGITQSPKYLFRKEGQNVTLSCEQNLNHDAMYWYRQDPGQGLRLIYYSQIVNDFQKGDIAEGYSVSREKKESFPLTVTSAQKNPTAFYLCASSRTGDQPQHFGDGTRLSIL.

CDR3 amino acids: CASSQDINYGYTF. CDR3 DNA: TGCGCCAGCAGCCAGGACATCAACTATGGCTACACCTTC. The gene calls are TRBV5-1 and TRBJ1-2; possibly TRBD1 for D (5 bases). V dropped 4 bases and J dropped 2 bases, with 9 bases sitting between them. The germline V gene has CDR1 SGHRS and CDR2 YFSETQ. This CDR3 has 13 amino acids.

This sequence joins TRBV27 and TRBJ2-1; D may be TRBD2 (5 bases). V was cut by 5 bases and J by 10 bases, with 12 bases left in between. This CDR3 region has 12 residues. From germline, CDR1 is MNHEY and CDR2 SMNVEV (reference sequence). The CDR3 nucleotides read TGTGCCAGCAGTGTTACTAGAGGGGAGCAGTTCTTC. Protein product: CASSVTRGEQFF.

The V and J genes are TRBV6-6 and TRBJ1-5; 7 bases line up with TRBD1. This CDR3 region has 15 residues. Germline CDR1 and CDR2: MNHNY and SVGAGI (reference sequence). V shed 2 bases, J shed 3 bases, and the junction held 4 bases outside the gene matches. CDR3 bases: TGTGCCAGCAGTTACCCAGGGGGTAACAATCAGCCCCAGCATTTT. The encoded protein is CASSYPGGNNQPQHF.

The V gene is TRBV19, the J gene TRBJ2-7, with D possibly being TRBD1 or TRBD2 (5 bases each). This CDR3 spans 16 amino acids. Germline V gene data show CDR1 as LNHDA and CDR2 as SQIVND (reference sequence). Trimming removed 6 bases from V and 1 base from J, with 19 bases in between. CDR3 DNA sequence: TGTGCCAGTAGCATACGGACCGGGACCCTTTCCTACGAGCAGTACTTC. It specifies CASSIRTGTLSYEQYF.

This rearrangement joins TRBV29-1 to TRBJ2-4; 9 nucleotides match TRBD1. CDR1 is SQVTM and CDR2 is ANQGSEA in the germline V gene. Trimming took 7 bases from V and 5 from J; bases not matched to a gene: 3. The CDR3 totals 12 residues. The CDR3 protein is CSARTGENIQYF. DNA for the CDR3: TGCAGCGCCAGGACAGGGGAAAACATTCAGTACTTC.

V is TRBV2 and J is TRBJ2-1; 9 bases agree with TRBD2. Unmatched junction bases numbered 12, after V lost 7 bases and J lost 8 bases. This CDR3 region has 15 residues. CDR1 and CDR2 from the germline V gene are SNHLY and FYNNEI. In DNA form, the CDR3 reads TGTGCCAGCAACGGTCTAGCGGGGATGTTCCATGAGCAGTTCTTC. Translated: CASNGLAGMFHEQFF.

This clone is a singleton in its sample. Other DNA sequences in this sample translate to the same CDR3. The chain has TRBV7-3 and TRBJ2-2; D is ambiguous. This CDR3 spans 13 amino acids. Trimming left V 6 bases short and J 2 bases short, with 7 bases between. Germline CDR1 reads SGHTA; CDR2 reads FQGTGA. The CDR3 sequence: CASSDPNTGELFF. The CDR3 nucleotides are TGTGCCAGCAGTGACCCAAACACCGGGGAGCTGTTTTTT.

The V call is TRBV5-1, the J call TRBJ2-3, with 9 bases matching TRBD1. V trimming: 1 base; J trimming: 6 bases; junction bases outside the gene matches: 6. This CDR3 is 15 amino acids long. From germline, CDR1 is SGHRS and CDR2 YFSETQ. CDR3 coding DNA: TGCGCCAGCAGCTTGAGGGGGACAGGGAGGGATACGCAGTATTTT. Protein sequence: CASSLRGTGRDTQYF.

The rearrangement joins TRBV11-2 to TRBJ1-2, with 8 nucleotides matching TRBD1. Germline CDR1 SGHAT, CDR2 FQNNGV. V lost 5 bases to trimming and J lost 4 bases; unmatched junction nucleotides: 3. This CDR3 has 13 amino acids. The CDR3 spells CASSPGGGYGYTF. DNA of the CDR3: TGTGCCAGCAGCCCAGGGGGCGGCTATGGCTACACCTTC. Supplemented by reference TRBV11-2 and TRBJ1-2, the full variable domain reads EAGVAQSPRYKIIEKRQSVAFWCNPISGHATLYWYQQILGQGPKLLIQFQNNGVVDDSQLPKDRFSAERLKGVDSTLKIQPAKLEDSAVYLCASSPGGGYGYTFGSGTRLTVV.

The chain employs TRBV7-2 and TRBJ1-5; 8 nucleotides line up with TRBD1. The trim removed 4 bases at V and 7 bases at J, leaving 6 bases unmatched. Germline V gene data show CDR1 as SGHTA and CDR2 as FQGNSA. The CDR3 is 14 residues long. The CDR3 sequence is CASSSGQGGQPQHF. CDR3 nucleotide sequence: TGTGCCAGCAGCTCCGGACAGGGAGGCCAGCCCCAGCATTTT.

The V and J genes are TRBV29-1 and TRBJ1-1, with D unresolved. Trimming removed 4 bases from V and 0 bases from J, with 6 bases in between. The CDR3 is 12 amino acids. Germline V gene sequence: CDR1 SQVTM, CDR2 ANQGSEA. CDR3 sequence: CSVVPMNTEAFF. The CDR3 nucleotides are TGCAGCGTTGTACCTATGAACACTGAAGCTTTCTTT.

In its sample, this clone was seen once. This sequence joins TRBV11-2 and TRBJ2-1; D call uncertain. Germline V gene data show CDR1 as SGHAT and CDR2 as FQNNGV. V gave up 0 bases and J gave up 3 bases, with 9 bases separating them. This CDR3 comprises 15 residues. CDR3 in DNA: TGTGCCAGCAGCTTAGATCTGAACAGCTACAATGAGCAGTTCTTC. This sequence encodes CASSLDLNSYNEQFF.

This rearrangement joins TRBV28 to TRBJ2-1; the D gene is possibly TRBD2 (5 bases). CDR1 is MDHEN, CDR2 SYDVKM, per germline. Trimming left V 5 bases short and J 6 bases short, with 14 bases between. The CDR3 length is 14 residues. The CDR3, as DNA: TGTGCCAGCAGTGAGGGTACCCCTATCAATGAGCAGTTCTTC. Translated: CASSEGTPINEQFF. Combining the CDR3 with reference TRBV28 and TRBJ2-1 gives the whole variable domain DVKVTQSSRYLVKRTGEKVFLECVQDMDHENMFWYRQDPGLGLRLIYFSYDVKMKEKGDIPEGYSVSREKKERFSLILESASTNQTSMYLCASSEGTPINEQFFGPGTRLTVL.

The J gene is TRBJ2-3, the V gene TRBV19, with 7 bases identical to TRBD1. The CDR3 length is 13 residues. Unmatched junction bases numbered 2, after V lost 7 bases and J lost 1 base. Germline V gives CDR1 LNHDA, CDR2 SQIVND (reference sequence). The DNA for the CDR3 is TGTGCCAGTACTGGACAGGGCACAGATACGCAGTATTTT. It specifies CASTGQGTDTQYF.